These 5 T cell receptor beta chains share one sample of origin, sequenced in a study of OX40 agonist ivuxolimab in advanced cancers. Some clones are missing from TCRdb's copy, which holds only in-frame ones; the method was immunoSEQ multiplex PCR. The data contain roughly 50,000 clones, roughly 84% of them singletons. Sequenced material: CD4+ or CD8+ T cells sorted from blood, taken in a trial of the OX40 agonist ivuxolimab. The source of these receptors is an adult with an advanced solid tumor such as melanoma, head and neck, liver or kidney cancer.

The chain employs TRBV18 and TRBJ1-1; D is possibly TRBD1 (6 bases). Germline V gives CDR1 KGHSH, CDR2 LQKENI. The CDR3 is made up of 16 amino acids. V lost 2 bases to trimming and J lost 1 base, with 14 bases between them. The CDR3 protein is CASSPIRGQGNTEAFF. The DNA of the CDR3 is TGTGCCAGCTCACCAATCCGGGGGCAAGGGAACACTGAAGCTTTCTTT. Full variable domain (rest looked up from reference TRBV18 and TRBJ1-1): NAGVMQNPRHLVRRRGQEARLRCSPMKGHSHVYWYRQLPEEGLKFMVYLQKENIIDESGMPKERFSAEFPKEGPSILRIQQVVRGDSAAYFCASSPIRGQGNTEAFFGQGTRLTVV.

This rearrangement joins TRBV30 to TRBJ2-7; the match to TRBD1 covers 7 bases. Trimming removed 2 bases from V and 2 bases from J; junction bases left unmatched: 6. The CDR3 covers 14 residues. Germline V CDR1 and CDR2: GTSNPN, SVGIG (reference sequence). The DNA of the CDR3 is TGTGCCTGGAGTACATCCCAGGGGGCCTACGAGCAGTACTTC. As protein: CAWSTSQGAYEQYF.

The chain couples TRBV21-1 to TRBJ2-6. TRBV21-1 counts as a pseudogene. The CDR3 is 16 residues long. This CDR3 is CASSKGGKMRANVLTF. The CDR3 DNA sequence: TGTGCCAGCAGCAAAGGGGGGAAAATGAGGGCCAACGTCCTGACTTTC.

V usage is TRBV5-1 and J usage is TRBJ2-2; the match to TRBD2 covers 8 bases. The CDR3 is 15 residues long. Germline loops: CDR1 SGHRS, CDR2 YFSETQ. With 7 bases clipped from V and 4 bases from J, the junction kept 9 bases outside the gene matches. The CDR3 DNA reads TGCGCCAGCCGACGGGGACTAGTAGTCACCGGGGAGCTGTTTTTT. Protein product: CASRRGLVVTGELFF.

The chain employs TRBV9 and TRBJ2-1; 11 bases match TRBD2. This CDR3 has 19 amino acids. With 4 bases clipped from V and 0 bases from J, the junction kept 12 bases outside the gene matches. Germline loops: CDR1 SGDLS, CDR2 YYNGEE. The CDR3 DNA sequence: TGTGCCAGCAGCTTTTTAGCGGCTAGCGGGGGGCGCTCCTACAATGAGCAGTTCTTC. This codes for CASSFLAASGGRSYNEQFF.